This TCR beta chain was found in a study of T cell repertoires in cytomegalovirus infection. Overall study context: CMV infection and matching HLA type were both indicated by public TCR beta signatures.

TCRdb processed the reads anew with MiXCR; each CDR3 protein has one entry. The sample shows nearly 650,000 distinct CDR3 sequences, more than 20% of them seen only once. In the case of this clonotype: What it binds is unknown.

The CDR3 contains 15 residues. CDR1 and CDR2 from the germline V gene are SQVTM and ANQGSEA. The ends lost 4 bases at V and 0 bases at J; junction bases unmatched: 8. Findings of the study overall: Using cumulative public TCR beta family frequency, the authors identified those who carried CMV together with the relevant HLA. The ex vivo response was dominated by HLA-C-restricted CMV-specific TCR beta clonotypes.

This chain uses TRBV29-1 with TRBJ2-7, with TRBD1 matching over 8 bases. The receptor was derived from a human donor in good health (CMV status not recorded). Some clones in this sample may be carry-over from other donors' samples. What was sequenced was CD8+ T cells from PBMCs. CDR3 in amino acids: CSVGLKDRVSYEQYF. In DNA, the CDR3 is TGCAGCGTTGGTCTAAAGGACAGGGTCTCCTACGAGCAGTACTTC.